This T cell receptor beta chain derives from a study of regulatory T cells in long-lasting Graves disease. Study-wide background: Antithyroid drug intake by newly diagnosed Graves' patients had lasted under 3 months.

This clonotype was seen many times. The junction does not match germline at one end; this may be a read error. Time point indicated: newly diagnosed GD, antithyroid drugs for less than 3 months. Making the TCR library involved RNA that had been extracted from PBMCs. Arm-PCR of CDR3 regions and iRepertoire HTBI primers were used to build TCR beta libraries. TCRdb used MiXCR to reprocess the multiplex PCR reads, holding one entry per CDR3 protein. Of about 540,000 distinct CDR3 sequences in the sample, 13% were seen once. The same sample was also used in a study of T cells in Graves' hyperthyroidism and ophthalmopathy. That report notes: RT-PCR in the first round (using the HTBI primer set) targeted the TCR CDR3.

The receptor was isolated from a man aged 25-45 years with Graves disease. The input for sequencing was peripheral blood mononuclear cells (PBMCs), taken at new diagnosis, from a patient treated with antithyroid drugs.

The CDR3 DNA follows: TGTGCCAGCAGACGGACAGGGGCCTACGAGCAGTACTTC. It codes for CASRRTGAYEQYF. The chain carries TRBV5-1 and TRBJ2-7; 9 positions agree with TRBD1. Germline V CDR1 and CDR2: SGHRS, YFSETQ. The length of the CDR3 is 13 residues.